Following are 24 T cell receptor beta chains from one sample sequenced in a study of T-cell memory formation after mild COVID-19. TCRdb re-derived calls from the 5' RACE reads in MiXCR, one entry per CDR3 protein. The table records roughly 190,000 distinct CDR3 sequences, 18% of them present only once. Source material: PBMCs or a T cell subset sorted from them (not recorded which). These receptors all come from an adult woman who had mild COVID-19 (a few samples of this study predate the infection). Cell type and time point are not known.

The rearrangement uses TRBV25-1 and TRBJ1-1, with 7 bases matching TRBD1. This CDR3 spans 16 amino acids. Looked up from germline, CDR1 is MGHDK and CDR2 is SYGVNS. Unmatched junction bases numbered 11, after V lost 3 bases and J lost 4 bases. The CDR3 nucleotides are TGTGCCAGCAGTGAGTACAGGGGAGAGGTTGGCACTGAAGCTTTCTTT. Its protein is CASSEYRGEVGTEAFF.

This clonotype has a handful of counts. The J gene is TRBJ2-7, the V gene TRBV4-3, with no clear D. This CDR3 is 13 amino acids long. The V end was cut by 0 bases, the J end by 4 bases, with 7 bases between. CDR1 LGHNA and CDR2 YSLEER come from the germline V gene. Written as DNA, the CDR3 is TGCGCCAGCAGCCAAGAGATACTGTACGAGCAGTACTTC. Translating gives CASSQEILYEQYF.

This clonotype was found a few times. This rearrangement joins TRBV25-1 to TRBJ2-1, with D unresolved. Germline values: CDR1 MGHDK, CDR2 SYGVNS. With 8 bases removed from V and 9 bases from J, the gap between germline ends came to 20 bases. This CDR3 has 14 amino acids. The CDR3 sequence: CASRTPVGYPEQFF. In DNA form, the CDR3 reads TGTGCCAGCCGAACCCCGGTGGGCTACCCTGAGCAGTTCTTC.

The chain couples TRBV5-1 to TRBJ2-1, with TRBD1 identical over 7 bases. The CDR3 is 16 residues long. Germline loops: CDR1 SGHRS, CDR2 YFSETQ. V lost 2 bases and J lost 0; bases outside the gene matches: 5. This chain's CDR3 is CASSFRGKSSYNEQFF. CDR3 bases: TGCGCCAGCAGCTTCAGGGGGAAAAGCTCCTACAATGAGCAGTTCTTC. Filled out from reference TRBV5-1 and TRBJ2-1, the complete variable domain reads KAGVTQTPRYLIKTRGQQVTLSCSPISGHRSVSWYQQTPGQGLQFLFEYFSETQRNKGNFPGRFSGRQFSNSRSEMNVSTLELGDSALYLCASSFRGKSSYNEQFFGPGTRLTVL.

There are a few counts of this clonotype. This chain connects TRBV7-2 to TRBJ2-1; 7 nucleotides align to TRBD2. The germline CDR1 and CDR2 sequences are SGHTA and FQGNSA. With 6 bases clipped from V and 9 bases from J, the junction kept 14 bases outside the gene matches. This CDR3 comprises 15 residues. The CDR3 protein is CASRGGLELGGEQFF. Here the CDR3 DNA reads TGTGCCAGCAGGGGTGGACTAGAGTTGGGTGGTGAGCAGTTCTTC.

CDR3 in amino acids: CASSLGTSDDYEQYF. The DNA of the CDR3 is TGCGCCAGCAGCTTGGGAACTAGCGACGACTACGAGCAGTACTTC. V gene TRBV5-1 combines with J gene TRBJ2-7; 7 nucleotides line up with TRBD2. V gave up 0 bases and J gave up 3 bases; unmatched junction bases: 6. The CDR3 runs to 15 residues. From germline, CDR1 is SGHRS and CDR2 YFSETQ.

The chain joins TRBV21-1 to TRBJ2-3; the table's D gene call, TRBD2, was not cross checked with the DNA. TRBV21-1 is assigned pseudogene status. The CDR3 length is 17 residues. The CDR3 is CASSKGPLAGGPDTQYF. For the CDR3, the DNA is TGTGCCAGCAGCAAAGGGCCTCTAGCGGGAGGGCCAGATACGCAGTATTTT.

The chain joins TRBV6-1 to TRBJ2-7; the D gene is possibly TRBD2 (5 bases). With 1 base removed from V and 2 bases from J, the gap between germline ends came to 12 bases. The CDR3 is 15 amino acids. CDR1 is MNHNS and CDR2 is SASEGT in the germline V gene. CDR3 sequence: CASSEGGLGPYEQYF. As DNA, the CDR3 is TGTGCCAGCAGTGAAGGAGGGTTAGGTCCCTACGAGCAGTACTTC.

The CDR3: CASTQLPYNSPLHF. The CDR3 DNA follows: TGTGCCAGCACCCAACTACCCTATAATTCACCCCTCCACTTT. The chain combines TRBV12-3 or TRBV12-4 with TRBJ1-6; D gene uncertain. The CDR3 is 14 residues long. V was clipped by 7 bases and J by 2 bases, with 9 bases between them.

The chain has TRBV5-1 and TRBJ1-1; 7 nucleotides align to TRBD1. After removal of 1 base from V and 4 bases from J, the junction contained 7 bases not matched to a gene. The CDR3 totals 15 residues. Germline V lookup: CDR1 SGHRS, CDR2 YFSETQ. The CDR3 nucleotides read TGCGCCAGCAGCTTGCTCCTTAGGGGGCTCACTGAAGCTTTCTTT. Amino acids: CASSLLLRGLTEAFF.

V usage is TRBV6-2 or TRBV6-3 and J usage is TRBJ2-7, with TRBD2 identical over 15 bases. CDR1 MNHEY and CDR2 SVGEGT come from the germline V gene. The J segment lost 0 bases and the V segment lost 4 bases, leaving 4 bases of the junction unmatched. The CDR3 length is 17 residues. The CDR3 DNA reads as TGTGCCAGCAGTTCGGGACTAGCGGGAGGCTTCTCCTACGAGCAGTACTTC. It encodes CASSSGLAGGFSYEQYF.

The chain links TRBV14 to TRBJ1-2; the match to TRBD1 covers 7 bases. This CDR3 has 16 amino acids. V trimming: 2 bases; J trimming: 0 bases; junction bases outside the gene matches: 6. Germline V gives CDR1 SGHDN, CDR2 FVKESK. This chain's CDR3 is CASSQTGQVANYGYTF. The DNA of the CDR3 is TGTGCCAGCAGCCAAACCGGACAGGTAGCTAACTATGGCTACACCTTC.

In this sample, this clonotype turned up a few times. The V call is TRBV18, the J call TRBJ1-5; TRBD1 aligns across 8 bases. Losses at the gene ends were 3 bases for V and 6 bases for J; bases not matched to a gene: 7. CDR3 size: 15 residues. CDR1 KGHSH and CDR2 LQKENI come from the germline V gene. The CDR3 DNA reads as TGTGCCAGCTCACCGGGACAGGAGACGAGTCAGCCCCAGCATTTT. It translates to CASSPGQETSQPQHF.

This clonotype has only a few counts. V and J are TRBV6-2 or TRBV6-3 and TRBJ2-7, with unresolved D. The germline V gene has CDR1 MNHEY and CDR2 SVGEGT. The length of the CDR3 is 12 residues. V shed 6 bases and J shed 3 bases, with 9 bases lying between them. The CDR3 DNA sequence: TGTGCCAGCAGAAAATTACTCTACGAGCAGTACTTC. Protein: CASRKLLYEQYF.

This clonotype has just a few counts. This chain connects TRBV29-1 to TRBJ2-5, with D perhaps given as TRBD1 or TRBD2 (5 bases each). V was cut by 3 bases and J by 5 bases, with 16 bases left in between. This CDR3 is 14 amino acids long. Germline-derived CDR1 and CDR2 are SQVTM and ANQGSEA. CDR3 protein: CSVDGARRGETQYF. For the CDR3, the DNA is TGCAGCGTTGACGGGGCGCGACGTGGGGAGACCCAGTACTTC.

This clonotype was observed a handful of times. The chain carries TRBV25-1 and TRBJ2-3; D gene unclear. V was pared by 6 bases and J by 0 bases, with 13 bases between. The CDR3 sequence is 15 residues long. The germline gives CDR1 MGHDK, CDR2 SYGVNS. The CDR3: CASSPNRRSTDTQYF. As DNA, the CDR3 is TGTGCCAGCAGCCCAAATCGGCGGAGCACAGATACGCAGTATTTT.

V usage is TRBV4-1 and J usage is TRBJ2-3; TRBD2 agrees at 11 bases. Per the germline V gene, CDR1 is MGHRA and CDR2 is YSYEKL. The CDR3 length is 15 residues. V lost 6 bases, J lost 4 bases, and 6 bases stayed unmatched. The CDR3 DNA is TGCGCCAGCAGTACTAGCGGGAGAACGGCAGATACGCAGTATTTT. The encoded protein is CASSTSGRTADTQYF.

This rearrangement joins TRBV6-2 or TRBV6-3 to TRBJ2-7, with a possible D match to TRBD1 (6 bases). The CDR3 is 13 residues long. V was clipped by 2 bases and J by 3 bases, with 8 bases between them. The germline V gene encodes CDR1 MNHEY and CDR2 SVGEGT. CDR3 residues: CASSYRDNYEQYF. CDR3 nucleotides: TGTGCCAGCAGTTACCGGGACAACTACGAGCAGTACTTC.

This clonotype was picked up a small number of times. The genes are TRBV18 and TRBJ1-4; D remains unclear. This CDR3 has 16 residues. The ends were cut back, 2 bases at V and 0 bases at J, with 10 bases in the middle. From germline, CDR1 is KGHSH and CDR2 LQKENI. The CDR3 region is CASSPFSAATNEKLFF. CDR3 bases: TGTGCCAGCTCACCATTCAGCGCAGCAACTAATGAAAAACTGTTTTTT.

This clonotype was counted a few times. CDR3 region: CSASAAALYYGYTF. In DNA form, the CDR3 reads TGCAGTGCTAGCGCGGCAGCACTTTACTATGGCTACACCTTC. The chain employs TRBV20-1 and TRBJ1-2; no firm D call. The length of the CDR3 is 14 residues. CDR1 is DFQATT and CDR2 is SNEGSKA in the germline V gene (reference sequence). V lost 3 bases and J 3 bases, leaving 14 bases between the germline ends.

The genes are TRBV14 and TRBJ2-1; 10 bases fit TRBD2. CDR1 is SGHDN, CDR2 FVKESK, per germline. Unmatched junction bases numbered 0, after V lost 2 bases and J lost 5 bases. The CDR3 consists of 14 residues. The CDR3 sequence is CASSQTSGDNEQFF. The CDR3 nucleotides are TGTGCCAGCAGCCAAACTAGCGGGGACAATGAGCAGTTCTTC.

This clonotype came up a few times. CDR3 in amino acids: CASSLREGGEQFF. The CDR3 region has the DNA TGTGCCAGCAGCTTAAGAGAGGGAGGTGAGCAGTTCTTC. The chain has TRBV7-3 and TRBJ2-1, with a possible D match to TRBD2 (6 bases). Germline V gene data show CDR1 as SGHTA and CDR2 as FQGTGA. V lost 1 base and J lost 9, with 10 bases in between. The CDR3 has 13 amino acids. Together with reference TRBV7-3 and TRBJ2-1, the CDR3 gives the full variable domain: GAGVSQTPSNKVTEKGKYVELRCDPISGHTALYWYRQSLGQGPEFLIYFQGTGAADDSGLPNDRFFAVRPEGSVSTLKIQRTERGDSAVYLCASSLREGGEQFFGPGTRLTVL.

This clonotype was observed a few times. V and J are TRBV3-1 and TRBJ2-1; 10 nucleotides match TRBD2. Germline values: CDR1 LGHDT, CDR2 YNNKEL (reference sequence). The CDR3 contains 16 residues. J was trimmed by 7 bases and V by 10 bases; bases with no gene match: 16. CDR3 bases: TGTGCCACCGGCCCCCATTCTAGCGGGAGATTGAATGAGCAGTTCTTC. Protein product: CATGPHSSGRLNEQFF.

The table lists this clonotype with a few counts. The V and J genes are TRBV3-1 and TRBJ2-7, with no clear D. With 0 bases removed from V and 0 bases from J, the gap between germline ends came to 12 bases. CDR1 is LGHDT, CDR2 YNNKEL, per germline (reference sequence). The CDR3 length is 16 residues. The CDR3 loop is CASSQDFGGFSYEQYF. Written as DNA, the CDR3 is TGTGCCAGCAGCCAAGATTTTGGCGGTTTCTCCTACGAGCAGTACTTC.